The rows below give T cell receptor beta chains drawn from one sample of a study of blood T cell repertoires in COVID-19. Assay: immunoSEQ multiplex PCR; the TCRdb copy retains only in-frame clones and omits some. The top ten clones hold about 9.2% of a sample with some 41,000 clones, approximately 90% of them seen once. The sample taken for sequencing was peripheral blood. The receptors shown here come from a woman of 80 years or more with active COVID-19. CDR3s include the opening cysteine and the closing phenylalanine or tryptophan. D genes are given only for firm matches. Clone size appears in some rows only: once, few, many, or a class for an expanded clone.

CDR3 DNA	CDR3 protein	V gene	J gene	clone size	D gene
TGTGCCAGCAGCTTAGCGGGCAGCTCCTACGAGCAGTACTTC	CASSLAGSSYEQYF	TRBV7-9	TRBJ2-7	.	.
TGTGCCAGCAGCGTAGCCCATCTAAAGTACAATGAGCAGTTCTTC	CASSVAHLKYNEQFF	TRBV9	TRBJ2-1	.	.
TGCAGCGTTGACGGGACAGCGGCTGACGAGCAGTACTTC	CSVDGTAADEQYF	TRBV29-1	TRBJ2-7	.	TRBD1
TGTGCCAGCAGCCTGGACAGGGGCAATGAGCAGTTCTTC	CASSLDRGNEQFF	TRBV7-7	TRBJ2-1	.	TRBD1
TGTGCCAGCAGCCCGAGTACTAGTATCGTCGGGGAGCTGTTTTTT	CASSPSTSIVGELFF	TRBV5-4	TRBJ2-2	.	.
TGTGCCAGTAGTATCGAGAGGTACTATGGCTACACCTTC	CASSIERYYGYTF	TRBV19	TRBJ1-2	.	.
TGTGCCAGCAGCTTACGGCAGGCGCAAACTGAAGCTTTCTTT	CASSLRQAQTEAFF	TRBV13	TRBJ1-1	.	.
TGTGCCAGCGCCGGACAGAGGCGCTCCTATAATTCACCCCTCCACTTT	CASAGQRRSYNSPLHF	TRBV7-8	TRBJ1-6	.	.
TGTGCCAGCAGTTTATACAGCGGGGGGGTGTGGACAGATACGCAGTATTTT	CASSLYSGGVWTDTQYF	TRBV27	TRBJ2-3	.	TRBD2
TGTGCCAGCACCCCCGACAGGGGAGTTGGAGAGACCCAGTACTTC	CASTPDRGVGETQYF	TRBV2	TRBJ2-5	few	TRBD1
TGCGCCATCCCGGGTGGGGGGGCTAATTGGGCCAAAAACATTCAGTACTTC	CAIPGGGANWAKNIQYF	TRBV10-1	TRBJ2-4	.	.
TGTGCCAGCAGCACCCCGACAGGGCAAAAACTGTTTTTT	CASSTPTGQKLFF	TRBV5-4	TRBJ1-4	once	TRBD1
TGTGCCAGCAGCGTAGAGGAGGGCTCCTACGAGCAGTACTTC	CASSVEEGSYEQYF	TRBV9	TRBJ2-7	.	.
TGTGCCAGCAGTGATCAGGGGGCGAGGAATTCACCCCTCCACTTT	CASSDQGARNSPLHF	TRBV6-1	TRBJ1-6	.	TRBD1
TGTGCCAGCAGCTTAGCTAAAACTGCTGATGAGCAGTTCTTC	CASSLAKTADEQFF	TRBV7-2	TRBJ2-1	few	.
TGTGCCAGCAGTCTCCCCCGGGCAGGGTCTCCACCCCTCCACTTT	CASSLPRAGSPPLHF	TRBV28	TRBJ1-6	.	.
TGTGCCAGCAGTGAAGAGGCTAGCGGGGGGGCTTATACAGATACGCAGTATTTT	CASSEEASGGAYTDTQYF	TRBV2	TRBJ2-3	.	TRBD2
TGCAGTGCTGTTAAATCCGATACGCAGTATTTT	CSAVKSDTQYF	TRBV20-1	TRBJ2-3	.	.
TGTGCCAGCAGCATGGGTTGGGGAGCCGAGCAGTACTTC	CASSMGWGAEQYF	TRBV11-3	TRBJ2-7	.	.
TGTGCCAGCAGTTACTCGGCCCTTGGCTACCAAGAGACCCAGTACTTC	CASSYSALGYQETQYF	TRBV6-5	TRBJ2-5	.	.
TGTGCCAGCAGTGAACTAGCGGGGGGTGACAATGAGCAGTTCTTC	CASSELAGGDNEQFF	TRBV25-1	TRBJ2-1	.	TRBD2
TGTGCCAGCAGCCGAGAGGACAAGCTAGGAGCTTTCTTT	CASSREDKLGAFF	TRBV6-5	TRBJ1-1	few	.
TGTGCCAGCAGCTTAGTACTAGCGGGGGCCGGGACCCAGTACTTC	CASSLVLAGAGTQYF	TRBV7-2	TRBJ2-5	few	TRBD2
TGTGCCACGCTAGGGGCGAATCAGCCCCAGCATTTT	CATLGANQPQHF	TRBV6-5	TRBJ1-5	.	.
TGTGCCAGCAGCGTAGGGGTTAGCGGCGTGCAGACCCAGTACTTC	CASSVGVSGVQTQYF	TRBV9	TRBJ2-5	.	.
TGTGCCAGCAGCCCACGAGGAGGACAGGGGAATGAAAAACTGTTTTTT	CASSPRGGQGNEKLFF	TRBV9	TRBJ1-4	.	TRBD1
TGTGCCAGCTGGTTGCCGGGAGGGCGCACTGAAGCTTTCTTT	CASWLPGGRTEAFF	TRBV27	TRBJ1-1	.	.
TGTGCCAGCTCACCGGCAAATTCACCCCTCCACTTT	CASSPANSPLHF	TRBV18	TRBJ1-6	.	.
TGTGCCACCGTCGACAGGGCCACAGATACGCAGTATTTT	CATVDRATDTQYF	TRBV28	TRBJ2-3	.	TRBD1
TGTGCCAGCACCCGTGCCGGGAGCAACCGCTACACCTTC	CASTRAGSNRYTF	TRBV12-3/TRBV12-4	TRBJ1-2	.	.
TGTGCCAGCGCTCGACAGATAGCCTACGAGCAGTACTTC	CASARQIAYEQYF	TRBV27	TRBJ2-7	.	.
TGCAGCGTTGAGGCAGGGGGCATGAACACTGAAGCTTTCTTT	CSVEAGGMNTEAFF	TRBV29-1	TRBJ1-1	few	TRBD1
TGCGCCAGCAGCCATACCTTCCCCGGGGGAAATTCACCCCTCCACTTT	CASSHTFPGGNSPLHF	TRBV4-3	TRBJ1-6	.	.
TGTGCCAGCAGCTCCCGGACAGGGGCTGGAAACACCATATATTTT	CASSSRTGAGNTIYF	TRBV5-5	TRBJ1-3	few	TRBD1
TGTGCCAGCAGTTCCCGCAGGGGAACCGGGGAGCTGTTTTTT	CASSSRRGTGELFF	TRBV6-2/TRBV6-3	TRBJ2-2	.	.
TGTGCCATCAGTGATGGACAGGAGTACAATGAGCAGTTCTTC	CAISDGQEYNEQFF	TRBV10-3	TRBJ2-1	.	TRBD1
TGTGCCAGCAGCGGACTAGCGGGGGGCCTAGAGACCCAGTACTTC	CASSGLAGGLETQYF	TRBV2	TRBJ2-5	.	TRBD2
TGTGCCAGCAGTTACTTAGCGGGGGTCCGCCAAGGAGGGCAGTATTTT	CASSYLAGVRQGGQYF	TRBV6-2/TRBV6-3	TRBJ2-3	.	TRBD2
TGTGCCATCAGTGCGGAACAGGATAATTCACCCCTCCACTTT	CAISAEQDNSPLHF	TRBV10-3	TRBJ1-6	.	.
TGTGCCAGCAGCTTAGGTACAGGGCTATCCAAAAACATTCAGTACTTC	CASSLGTGLSKNIQYF	TRBV7-2	TRBJ2-4	.	.
TGTGCCAGCAGTGAACAGGGGTGGGAAGAGCAGTACTTC	CASSEQGWEEQYF	TRBV6-1	TRBJ2-7	.	.
TGTGCCAGCAGCCAGCCGACTAGCGGGGCCTACAATGAGCAGTTCTTC	CASSQPTSGAYNEQFF	TRBV4-2	TRBJ2-1	.	TRBD2
TGTGCCAGCAGTTATCGACAGGGCGGCATTCAGTACTTC	CASSYRQGGIQYF	TRBV6-5	TRBJ2-4	.	TRBD1
TGTGCCAGCTCACCACGGGGGGTAAACACCGGGGAGCTGTTTTTT	CASSPRGVNTGELFF	TRBV18	TRBJ2-2	.	.
TGTGCCAGCAGCTCGACAGGGCGAGGAAACACCATATATTTT	CASSSTGRGNTIYF	TRBV5-6	TRBJ1-3	.	TRBD1
TGTGCCAGCAGCCCAGGGAACTATGGCTACACCTTC	CASSPGNYGYTF	TRBV12-3/TRBV12-4	TRBJ1-2	once	.
TGTGCCAGCAGGACAATACAGGGAAATGTACGGCCCCAGCATTTT	CASRTIQGNVRPQHF	TRBV2	TRBJ1-5	.	.
TGTGCCAGCAGCCAAGCTGGGACAGTCGCCAACTATGGCTACACCTTC	CASSQAGTVANYGYTF	TRBV3-1/TRBV3-2	TRBJ1-2	.	TRBD1
TGTGCCAGTAGGATTACTGCGGTGGAGGCGTATAGCAATCAGCCCCAGCATTTT	CASRITAVEAYSNQPQHF	TRBV19	TRBJ1-5	.	.
TGTGCCAGCAGCCCAACCGGACTAGCCTCGGAGACCCAGTACTTC	CASSPTGLASETQYF	TRBV3-1/TRBV3-2	TRBJ2-5	.	TRBD2
TGTGCCATCAGTGAGGGGACAGGGCAACAGCCCCAGCATTTT	CAISEGTGQQPQHF	TRBV10-3	TRBJ1-5	.	TRBD1
TGTGCCAGCAGCCGGCCCGGGTACAATGAGCAGTTCTTC	CASSRPGYNEQFF	TRBV11-2	TRBJ2-1	.	.
TGTGCCTGGGACAAGCGGGGGGCCACGAACACCGGGGAGCTGTTTTTT	CAWDKRGATNTGELFF	TRBV30	TRBJ2-2	once	TRBD2
TGTGCCAGCAGTTATCACGGAGATGAAAAACTGTTTTTT	CASSYHGDEKLFF	TRBV6-2/TRBV6-3	TRBJ1-4	.	.
TGTGCCAGCAGTCCCGCATCAGCTGGGGCCAACGTCCTGACTTTC	CASSPASAGANVLTF	TRBV2	TRBJ2-6	.	.